The next 7 T cell receptor beta chains were all read from a single sample in a study of CD8 T cells in Susac syndrome. Reverse transcription of roughly 0.5 to 1 ug RNA was performed with random hexamers. TCRdb passed the immunoSEQ multiplex PCR reads through MiXCR, listing each CDR3 protein once. The profile covers about 130,000 distinct CDR3 sequences, with approximately 94% appearing a single time and approximately 0.13% taken by the ten largest. The sample consisted of CD4+ T cells from PBMCs. Receptors were obtained from a human donor with multiple sclerosis.

This clonotype has a single count. The chain couples TRBV30 to TRBJ1-2; D unclear. V dropped 1 base and J dropped 4 bases, with 10 bases sitting between them. Germline CDR1 reads GTSNPN; CDR2 reads SVGIG (reference sequence). The CDR3 sequence is 13 residues long. CDR3 nucleotides: TGTGCCTGGAGTGGAGGGTCAGGCTATGGCTACACCTTC. It specifies CAWSGGSGYGYTF.

Only one count was recorded for this clonotype. CDR3 protein: CASSHAGGQGNSPLHF. CDR3 bases: TGTGCCAGCAGCCACGCCGGAGGACAGGGGAATTCACCCCTCCACTTT. The J gene is TRBJ1-6, the V gene TRBV3-1, with TRBD1 identical over 9 bases. Germline V lookup: CDR1 LGHDT, CDR2 YNNKEL (reference sequence). The CDR3 covers 16 residues. The V segment lost 3 bases and the J segment 7 bases; nucleotides outside the gene matches: 7.

This sequence joins TRBV5-1 and TRBJ2-2; possibly TRBD1 for D (5 bases). The germline V gene encodes CDR1 SGHRS and CDR2 YFSETQ. The CDR3 spans 15 residues. Trimming stripped 0 bases from V and 2 bases from J, with 8 bases between. CDR3 nucleotide sequence: TGCGCCAGCAGCTTGGAAGGGGTTAACACCGGGGAGCTGTTTTTT. This translates into CASSLEGVNTGELFF.

This rearrangement joins TRBV6-5 to TRBJ2-5, with D possibly being TRBD1 or TRBD2 (6 bases each). The germline V and J ends were trimmed by 6 bases and 4 bases, with 18 bases remaining between them. This CDR3 has 15 residues. The germline CDR1 and CDR2 sequences are MNHEY and SVGAGI. The CDR3 reads CASSRPGLRGETQYF. Here the CDR3 DNA reads TGTGCCAGCAGCCGTCCGGGACTCAGGGGAGAGACCCAGTACTTC.

This rearrangement joins TRBV5-6 to TRBJ2-2, with TRBD2 matching over 13 bases. The ends lost 4 bases at V and 4 bases at J; junction bases unmatched: 10. Germline V gene lookup returns CDR1 SGHDT and CDR2 YYEEEE. The CDR3 contains 18 residues. The CDR3 nucleotides are TGTGCCAGCAGCCCGGGACGTACTAGCGGGAGGGCCACCGGGGAGCTGTTTTTT. Its protein is CASSPGRTSGRATGELFF.

The chain employs TRBV5-4 and TRBJ1-3; unclear D gene. CDR1 is SGHNT, CDR2 YYREEE, per germline (reference sequence). CDR3 length: 18 residues. The V gene lost 4 bases and the J gene lost 0 bases, with 20 bases spanning the gap. The CDR3 coding sequence is TGTGCCAGCAGCGAGAGGGCAGCCGCTGCTAACTCTGGAAACACCATATATTTT. Its translation is CASSERAAAANSGNTIYF.

The chain joins TRBV10-3 to TRBJ1-5, with D unresolved. This CDR3 is 12 amino acids long. Looked up from germline, CDR1 is ENHRY and CDR2 is SYGVKD. V shed 2 bases and J shed 4 bases, with 3 bases lying between them. The CDR3, as DNA: TGTGCCATCAGTGAGGGGAATCAGCCCCAGCATTTT. Translated: CAISEGNQPQHF.